The following is a T cell receptor (beta chain) sequence with its context. Its antigen target is currently unknown. Base qualities are not at hand, and no much larger clone is one base apart. The time point label, as the study defines it: baseline before first vaccination. Reading the label with the study, this specimen's treatment or condition is: meningococcal conjugate vaccine given as trial control. Vaccinee samples were obtained from the UK trials COV001 and COV002, which included a single-blind randomized controlled phase 2/3 trial of AZD1222 (ChAdOx1 nCoV-19) in healthy adults. For TCRbeta chain sequencing, PBMC samples were collected from trial participants at day 0 and at day 28 after the second dose. This specimen belongs to a study of T cell responses to AZD1222 COVID-19 vaccine listed by TCRdb under 2021. About the investigation overall: A total of 233 trial participants underwent TCR sequencing, of whom 207 received two doses of AZD1222 and approximately 25 received two doses of the MenACWY control vaccine. Trial participants were enrolled by age into subgroups of 18-55, 56-69 and 70-plus years, and roughly 160, 29 and 62 TCR-sequenced participants, respectively, were included in these subgroups.

The CDR3 regions of human TCRbeta chains were analyzed by immunosequencing. Under the source paper's analysis protocol: TCRs in the repertoires were compared against a reference library of SARS-CoV-2-specific TCRs that had been generated with the MIRA antigen-specificity platform. Breadth was defined as the fraction of unique TCRs that were SARS-CoV-2-associated. Depth was defined as the fraction of total T cells that were SARS-CoV-2-associated. Using the MIRA data, each spike-specific TCR was mapped to the spike region that the TCR reacts to and placed in a CD4 or CD8 class. Log10-transformed breadth and depth values were compared by one-way ANOVA with Sidak's multiple comparisons tests. Here the immuneACCESS table is served through TCRdb, limited to in-frame sequences with V and J called. Missing clones are a known gap in these copies; in checked studies unresolved V genes cover under half, and the rest lacks a known reason. V, J and clone size are taken as reported in that table, and D and trimming were inferred from the DNA itself. The sample table shows 150,000 to 160,000 clones, and around 85% are seen once. The ten largest clonotypes hold 5.5% to 6% of the sample.

What the authors observed across the whole study: In the small 56-69-year group, the increase in depth fell short of significance, most likely because of low power. Participants were mostly white British and included more females than males, and it was suggested by the authors that clonal diversity may have been underestimated. Reportedly, close to half of the unique spike-specific TCRs recognized epitopes lying outside the regions that are mutated in the B.1.351 and B.1.1.7 variants. The whole spike protein was spanned by vaccine-associated CD4 TCRs, and dominant responses were seen in regions 160-218 and 743-854. Spike-specific TCR breadth and depth rose significantly after two AZD1222 doses compared with day 0 and with MenACWY recipients. Only six AZD1222 recipients were SARS-CoV-2 seropositive at baseline, limiting conclusions about previously exposed vaccinees. Because no day 14 peak-response samples were available, the repertoires could be characterized only after the peak T cell response.

V is trimmed back by 2 bases and J by 6 bases, and the junction contains 12 bases that no gene match accounts for. CDR3 length: 17 amino acids, cysteine to phenylalanine. Only the CDR3 region is kept as DNA, spanning 51 bases read in frame from base 1. The germline V gene yields MNHEY for CDR1 and SVGEGT for CDR2. The TCR comes from an adult in good health. The material sequenced was peripheral blood, taken on day 0 of MenACWY control vaccination. The chain joins TRBV6-2 or TRBV6-3 to TRBJ2-3, with 9 bases matching TRBD2. The DNA sequence is TGTGCCAGCAGTTACCGGCGGCGGGAGGGCCGATCGGATACGCAGTATTTT. This gives the protein CASSYRRREGRSDTQYF.